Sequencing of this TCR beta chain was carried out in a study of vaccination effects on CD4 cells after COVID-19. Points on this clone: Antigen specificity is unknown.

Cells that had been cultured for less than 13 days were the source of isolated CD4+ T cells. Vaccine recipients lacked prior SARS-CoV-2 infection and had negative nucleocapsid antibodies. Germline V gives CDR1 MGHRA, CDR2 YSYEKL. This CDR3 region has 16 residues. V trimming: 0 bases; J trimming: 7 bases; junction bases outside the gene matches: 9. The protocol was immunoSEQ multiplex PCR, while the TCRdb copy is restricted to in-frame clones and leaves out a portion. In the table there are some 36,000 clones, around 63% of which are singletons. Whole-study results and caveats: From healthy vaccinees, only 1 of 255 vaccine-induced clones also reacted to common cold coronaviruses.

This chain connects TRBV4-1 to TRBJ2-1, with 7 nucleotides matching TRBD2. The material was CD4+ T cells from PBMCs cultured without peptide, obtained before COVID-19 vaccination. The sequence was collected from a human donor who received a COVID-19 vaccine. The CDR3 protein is CASSQENRGRANEQFF. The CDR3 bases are TGCGCCAGCAGCCAAGAAAATCGGGGGAGGGCAAATGAGCAGTTCTTC.